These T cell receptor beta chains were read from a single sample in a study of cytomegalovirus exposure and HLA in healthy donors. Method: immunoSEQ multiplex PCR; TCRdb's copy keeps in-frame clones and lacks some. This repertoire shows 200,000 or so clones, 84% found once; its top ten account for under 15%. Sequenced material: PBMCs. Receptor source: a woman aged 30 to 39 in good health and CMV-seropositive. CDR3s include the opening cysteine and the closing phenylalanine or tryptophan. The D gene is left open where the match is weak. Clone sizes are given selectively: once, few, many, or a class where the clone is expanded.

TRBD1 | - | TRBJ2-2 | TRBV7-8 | CASTLSLGQGATGELFF | TGTGCCAGCACCCTTTCGTTGGGACAGGGGGCGACCGGGGAGCTGTTTTTT
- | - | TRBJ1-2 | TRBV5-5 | CANPGGYGYTF | TGTGCCAACCCCGGCGGTTATGGCTACACCTTC
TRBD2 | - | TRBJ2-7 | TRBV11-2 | CASSLLAGDYEQYF | TGTGCCAGCAGCTTACTAGCGGGGGACTACGAGCAGTACTTC
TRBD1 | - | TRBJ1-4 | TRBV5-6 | CASSSGTGGGEKLFF | TGTGCCAGCAGCTCGGGGACAGGGGGCGGTGAAAAACTGTTTTTT
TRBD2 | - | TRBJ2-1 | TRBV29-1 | CSAPGGGSWFF | TGCAGCGCCCCCGGGGGGGGATCATGGTTCTTC
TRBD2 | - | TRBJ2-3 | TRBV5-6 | CASSPGLAGEDTQYF | TGTGCCAGCAGCCCCGGACTAGCGGGAGAAGATACGCAGTATTTT
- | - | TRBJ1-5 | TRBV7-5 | CARSLVQGLSNQPQHF | TGTGCCAGAAGCTTAGTCCAGGGGTTAAGCAATCAGCCCCAGCATTTT
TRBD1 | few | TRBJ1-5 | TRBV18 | CASSGTGDQPQHF | TGTGCCAGCTCAGGGACAGGGGATCAGCCCCAGCATTTT
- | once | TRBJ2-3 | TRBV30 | CAWSPADTQYF | TGTGCCTGGAGTCCAGCAGATACGCAGTATTTT
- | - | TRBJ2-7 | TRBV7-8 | CASSLDTYYEQYF | TGTGCCAGCAGCCTGGACACCTACTACGAGCAGTACTTC
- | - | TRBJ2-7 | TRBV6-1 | CASSEESSKYTTGEQYF | TGTGCCAGCAGTGAAGAATCGTCGAAATATACCACCGGCGAGCAGTACTTC
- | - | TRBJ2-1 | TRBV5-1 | CASSLDGQGGGNEQFF | TGCGCCAGCAGCTTGGATGGCCAGGGCGGTGGCAATGAGCAGTTCTTC
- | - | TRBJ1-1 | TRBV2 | CASSIRTGDTEAFF | TGTGCCAGCAGCATACGAACAGGAGACACTGAAGCTTTCTTT
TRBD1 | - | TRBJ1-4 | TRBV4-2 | CASSRPGQGRFTRGEKLFF | TGTGCCAGCAGCCGGCCGGGACAGGGTAGATTCACGAGGGGTGAAAAACTGTTTTTT
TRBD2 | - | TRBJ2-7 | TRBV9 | CASSGGGLAKTYEQYF | TGTGCCAGCAGCGGGGGCGGACTAGCGAAAACCTACGAGCAGTACTTC
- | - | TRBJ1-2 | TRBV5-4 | CASSLRRGQGTLPFSYTF | TGTGCCAGCAGCTTGCGAAGAGGCCAAGGAACCCTTCCGTTCTCCTACACCTTC
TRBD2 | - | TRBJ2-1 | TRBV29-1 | CSVDSGSAEQFF | TGCAGCGTTGATAGCGGGAGCGCTGAGCAGTTCTTC